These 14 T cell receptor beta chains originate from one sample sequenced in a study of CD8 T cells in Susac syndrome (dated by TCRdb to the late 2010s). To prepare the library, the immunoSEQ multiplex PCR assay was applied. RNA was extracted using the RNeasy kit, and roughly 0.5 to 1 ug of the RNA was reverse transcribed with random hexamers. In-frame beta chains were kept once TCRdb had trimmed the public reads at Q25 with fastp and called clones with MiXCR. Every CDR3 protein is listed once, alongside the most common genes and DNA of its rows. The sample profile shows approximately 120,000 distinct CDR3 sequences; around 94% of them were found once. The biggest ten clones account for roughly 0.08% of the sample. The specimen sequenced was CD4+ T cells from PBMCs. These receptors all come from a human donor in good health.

The CDR3 spells CASSLLPYEQYF. In DNA form, the CDR3 reads TGCGCCAGCAGCCTTCTCCCATACGAGCAGTACTTC. The chain carries TRBV5-1 and TRBJ2-7; D gene uncertain. CDR1 and CDR2 from the germline V gene are SGHRS and YFSETQ. This CDR3 has 12 amino acids. V gave up 4 bases and J gave up 4 bases, with 9 bases separating them.

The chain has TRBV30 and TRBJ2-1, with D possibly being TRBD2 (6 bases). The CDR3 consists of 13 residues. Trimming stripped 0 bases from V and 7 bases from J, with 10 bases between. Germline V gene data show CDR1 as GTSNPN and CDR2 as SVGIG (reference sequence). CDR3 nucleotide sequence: TGTGCCTGGAGTGTACGGGAGAGTAATGAGCAGTTCTTC. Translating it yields CAWSVRESNEQFF.

The CDR3 spells CASSLETGGNYGYTF. CDR3 coding DNA: TGTGCCAGCAGCTTAGAAACAGGGGGAAACTATGGCTACACCTTC. The chain carries TRBV7-2 and TRBJ1-2, with 8 bases aligning to TRBD1. The CDR3 consists of 15 residues. CDR1 SGHTA and CDR2 FQGNSA come from the germline V gene. The ends lost 1 base at V and 2 bases at J; junction bases unmatched: 3.

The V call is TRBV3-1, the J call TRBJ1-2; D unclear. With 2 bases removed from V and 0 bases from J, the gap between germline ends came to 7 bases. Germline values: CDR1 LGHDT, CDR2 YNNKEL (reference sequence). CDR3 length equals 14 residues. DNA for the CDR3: TGTGCCAGCAGCCAACGGGCCGCTAACTATGGCTACACCTTC. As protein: CASSQRAANYGYTF.

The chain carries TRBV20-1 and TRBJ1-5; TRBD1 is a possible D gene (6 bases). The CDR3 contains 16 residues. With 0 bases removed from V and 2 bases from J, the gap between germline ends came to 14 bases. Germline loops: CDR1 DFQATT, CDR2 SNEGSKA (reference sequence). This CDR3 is CSARDLGAGGNQPQHF. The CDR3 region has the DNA TGCAGTGCTAGAGATTTGGGGGCTGGAGGCAATCAGCCCCAGCATTTT.

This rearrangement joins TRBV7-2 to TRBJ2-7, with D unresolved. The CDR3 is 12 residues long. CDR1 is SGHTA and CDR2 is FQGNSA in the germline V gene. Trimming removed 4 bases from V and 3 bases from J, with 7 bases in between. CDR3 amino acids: CASSSVSYEQYF. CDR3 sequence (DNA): TGTGCCAGCAGCTCAGTCAGCTACGAGCAGTACTTC.

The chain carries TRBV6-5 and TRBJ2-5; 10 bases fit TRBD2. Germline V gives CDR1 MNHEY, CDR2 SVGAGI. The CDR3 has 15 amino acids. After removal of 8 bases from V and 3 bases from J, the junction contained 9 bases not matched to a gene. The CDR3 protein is CASGRGLAGEETQYF. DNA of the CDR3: TGTGCCAGCGGGAGGGGCCTAGCGGGAGAAGAGACCCAGTACTTC.

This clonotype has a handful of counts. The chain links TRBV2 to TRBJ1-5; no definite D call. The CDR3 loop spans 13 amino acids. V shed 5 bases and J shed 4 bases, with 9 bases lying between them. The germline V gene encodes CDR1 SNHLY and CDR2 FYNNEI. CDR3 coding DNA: TGTGCCAGCAGTTTGGACGGTAATCAGCCCCAGCATTTT. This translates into CASSLDGNQPQHF.

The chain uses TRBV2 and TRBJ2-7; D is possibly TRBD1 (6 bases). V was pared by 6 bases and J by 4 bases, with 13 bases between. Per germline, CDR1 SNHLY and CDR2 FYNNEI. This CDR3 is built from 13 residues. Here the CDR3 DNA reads TGTGCCAGCAGGAAGGACAGCAAATACGAGCAGTACTTC. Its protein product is CASRKDSKYEQYF.

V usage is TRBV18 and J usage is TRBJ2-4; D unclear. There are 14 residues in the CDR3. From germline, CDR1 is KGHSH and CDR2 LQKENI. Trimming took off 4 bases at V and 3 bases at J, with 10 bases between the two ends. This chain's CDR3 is CASSQEESKNIQYF. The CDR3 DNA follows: TGTGCCAGCTCACAAGAGGAGAGCAAAAACATTCAGTACTTC.

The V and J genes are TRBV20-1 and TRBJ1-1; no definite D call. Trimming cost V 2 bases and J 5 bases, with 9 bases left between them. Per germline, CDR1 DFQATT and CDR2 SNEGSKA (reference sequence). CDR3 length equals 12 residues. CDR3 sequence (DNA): TGCAGTGCTAGAAAAGGGTTGACTGAAGCTTTCTTT. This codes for CSARKGLTEAFF.

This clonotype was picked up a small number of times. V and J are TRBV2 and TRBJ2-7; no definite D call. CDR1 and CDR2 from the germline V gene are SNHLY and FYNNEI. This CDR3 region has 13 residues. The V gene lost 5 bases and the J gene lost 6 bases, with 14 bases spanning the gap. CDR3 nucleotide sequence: TGTGCCAGCAGTTTAGATTCGTCCGGCGAGCAGTACTTC. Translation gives CASSLDSSGEQYF.

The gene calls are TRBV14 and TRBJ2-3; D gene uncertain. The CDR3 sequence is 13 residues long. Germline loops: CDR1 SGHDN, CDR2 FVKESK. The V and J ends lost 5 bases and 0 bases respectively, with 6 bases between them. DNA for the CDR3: TGTGCCAGCAGCGCCCCTAGCACAGATACGCAGTATTTT. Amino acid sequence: CASSAPSTDTQYF.

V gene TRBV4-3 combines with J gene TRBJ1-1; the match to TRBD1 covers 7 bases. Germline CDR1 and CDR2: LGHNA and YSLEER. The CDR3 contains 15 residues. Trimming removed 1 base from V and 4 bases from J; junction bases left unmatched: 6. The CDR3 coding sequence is TGCGCCAGCAGCCAAGCTGCAGGGGGACGCACTGAAGCTTTCTTT. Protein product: CASSQAAGGRTEAFF.